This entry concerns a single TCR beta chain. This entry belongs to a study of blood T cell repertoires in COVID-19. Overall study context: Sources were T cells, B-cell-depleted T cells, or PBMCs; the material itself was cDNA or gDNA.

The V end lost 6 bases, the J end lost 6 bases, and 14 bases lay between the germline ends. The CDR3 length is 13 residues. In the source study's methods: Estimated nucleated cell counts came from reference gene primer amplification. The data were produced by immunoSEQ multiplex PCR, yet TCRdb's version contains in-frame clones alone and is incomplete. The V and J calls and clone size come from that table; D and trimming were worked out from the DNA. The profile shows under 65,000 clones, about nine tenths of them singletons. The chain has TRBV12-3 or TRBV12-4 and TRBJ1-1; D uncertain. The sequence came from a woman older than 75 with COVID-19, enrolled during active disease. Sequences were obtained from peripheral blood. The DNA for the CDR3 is TGTGCCAGCAGGGTCGGTCCGAGCGCTGAAGCTTTCTTT. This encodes CASRVGPSAEAFF.